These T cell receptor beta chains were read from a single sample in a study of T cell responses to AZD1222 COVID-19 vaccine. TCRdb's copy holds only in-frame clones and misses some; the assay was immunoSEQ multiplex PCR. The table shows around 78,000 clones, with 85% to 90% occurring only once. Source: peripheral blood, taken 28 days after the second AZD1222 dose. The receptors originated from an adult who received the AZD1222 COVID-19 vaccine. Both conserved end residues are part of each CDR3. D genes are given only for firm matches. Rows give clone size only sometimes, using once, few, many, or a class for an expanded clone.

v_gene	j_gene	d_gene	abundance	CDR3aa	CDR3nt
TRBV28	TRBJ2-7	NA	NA	CASSQGSGYEQYF	TGTGCCAGCAGCCAGGGAAGCGGCTACGAGCAGTACTTC
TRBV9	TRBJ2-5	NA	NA	CASSVGAAKETQYF	TGTGCCAGCAGCGTAGGGGCAGCGAAGGAGACCCAGTACTTC
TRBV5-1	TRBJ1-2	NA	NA	CASSLGRVEGYTF	TGCGCCAGCAGCTTAGGCCGGGTCGAAGGCTACACCTTC
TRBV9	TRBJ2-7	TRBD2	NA	CASSSGLAYEQYF	TGTGCCAGCAGCTCTGGACTAGCCTACGAGCAGTACTTC
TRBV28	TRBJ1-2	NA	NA	CASSPGGGNYGYTF	TGTGCCAGCAGCCCTGGGGGCGGTAACTATGGCTACACCTTC
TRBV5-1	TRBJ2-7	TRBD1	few	CASSRTGGFYEQYF	TGCGCCAGCAGCAGGACAGGGGGCTTCTACGAGCAGTACTTC
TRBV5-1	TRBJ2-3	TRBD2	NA	CASSPGLAGGDSTDTQYF	TGCGCCAGCAGCCCCGGACTAGCGGGGGGGGATAGCACAGATACGCAGTATTTT
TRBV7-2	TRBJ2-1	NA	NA	CASSFTRRMANEQFF	TGTGCCAGCAGCTTTACGCGCCGAATGGCGAATGAGCAGTTCTTC
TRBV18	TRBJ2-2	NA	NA	CASSPVLGTGELFF	TGTGCCAGCTCACCGGTTCTAGGGACCGGGGAGCTGTTTTTT
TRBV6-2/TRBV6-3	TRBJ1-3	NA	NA	CASSLQAELGNTIYF	TGTGCCAGCAGTCTTCAAGCAGAGTTGGGAAACACCATATATTTT
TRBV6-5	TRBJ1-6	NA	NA	CASSYGRGQRNSPLHF	TGTGCCAGCAGTTACGGCCGGGGGCAGAGGAATTCACCCCTCCACTTT
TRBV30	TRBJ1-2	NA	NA	CASGMQYGYTF	TGTGCTTCCGGGATGCAATATGGCTACACCTTC
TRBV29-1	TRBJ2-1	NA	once	CSVERGHQSSYNEQFF	TGCAGCGTTGAAAGGGGACACCAGAGCTCCTACAATGAGCAGTTCTTC
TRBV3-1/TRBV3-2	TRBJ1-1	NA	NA	CASSQGPHTEAFF	TGTGCCAGCAGCCAAGGACCCCACACTGAAGCTTTCTTT
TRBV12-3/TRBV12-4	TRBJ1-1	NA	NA	CASTRRTEAFF	TGTGCCAGCACCCGACGGACTGAAGCTTTCTTT
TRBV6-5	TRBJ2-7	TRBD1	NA	CASSSTGEEQYF	TGTGCCAGCAGTTCCACAGGGGAAGAGCAGTACTTC
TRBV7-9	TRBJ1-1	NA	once	CAGTDEGWTEAFF	TGTGCCGGAACAGATGAGGGTTGGACTGAAGCTTTCTTT
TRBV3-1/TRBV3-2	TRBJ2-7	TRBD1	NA	CASTRMTGGLYEQYF	TGTGCCAGCACCCGGATGACAGGGGGCCTTTACGAGCAGTACTTC
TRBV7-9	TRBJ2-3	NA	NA	CASSARRGAEDTQYF	TGTGCCAGCAGCGCCCGGAGGGGGGCCGAAGATACGCAGTATTTT
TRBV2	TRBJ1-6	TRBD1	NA	CAVSGTGNNSPLHF	TGTGCCGTCTCCGGGACAGGGAATAATTCACCCCTCCACTTT
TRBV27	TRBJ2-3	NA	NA	CASSNPGLRRGGTDTQYF	TGTGCCAGCAGCAACCCGGGACTCAGAAGGGGTGGCACAGATACGCAGTATTTT
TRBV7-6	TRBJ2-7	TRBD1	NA	CASSSGQGFHEQYF	TGTGCCAGCAGCAGCGGACAGGGGTTCCACGAGCAGTACTTC
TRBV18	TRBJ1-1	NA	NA	CASSPRESGTEAFF	TGTGCCAGCTCACCACGGGAGTCCGGCACTGAAGCTTTCTTT
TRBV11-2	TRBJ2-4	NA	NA	CASSSYLNMAKNIQYF	TGTGCCAGCAGCTCCTACCTTAACATGGCCAAAAACATTCAGTACTTC
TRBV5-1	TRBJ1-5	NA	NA	CASRRVQPQHF	TGCGCCAGCAGGCGGGTTCAGCCCCAGCATTTT
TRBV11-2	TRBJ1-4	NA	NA	CASSQRGGEKLFF	TGTGCCAGCAGCCAGCGTGGGGGGGAAAAACTGTTTTTT
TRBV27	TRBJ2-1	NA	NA	CASSYPGDEQFF	TGTGCCAGCAGTTATCCGGGGGATGAGCAGTTCTTC
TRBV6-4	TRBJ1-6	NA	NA	CASSRSTGFESPLHF	TGTGCCAGCAGCCGTAGTACGGGGTTTGAATCCCCCCTCCACTTT
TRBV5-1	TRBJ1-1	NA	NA	CASSLDGGYTEAFF	TGCGCCAGCAGCTTGGACGGGGGGTACACTGAAGCTTTCTTT
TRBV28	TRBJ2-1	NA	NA	CASRRGNEQFF	TGTGCCAGCAGGAGGGGAAATGAGCAGTTCTTC
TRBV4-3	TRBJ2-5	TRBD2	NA	CASSQGLAGGQETQYF	TGCGCCAGCAGCCAGGGGCTAGCGGGGGGCCAAGAGACCCAGTACTTC
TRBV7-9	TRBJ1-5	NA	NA	CATGRDSNQPQHF	TGTGCCACGGGGAGGGATAGCAATCAGCCCCAGCATTTT
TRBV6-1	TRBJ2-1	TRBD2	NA	CASSGTGTSSYNEQFF	TGTGCCAGCAGTGGAACCGGGACTAGCTCCTACAATGAGCAGTTCTTC
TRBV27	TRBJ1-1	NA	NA	CASSLRAMTEAFF	TGTGCCAGCAGTTTGAGAGCCATGACTGAAGCTTTCTTT
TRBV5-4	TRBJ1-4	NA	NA	CASSLRAGTEKLFF	TGTGCCAGCAGCTTGCGGGCCGGGACTGAAAAACTGTTTTTT
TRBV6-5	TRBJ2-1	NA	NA	CASTAGDNEQFF	TGTGCCAGCACTGCCGGCGACAATGAGCAGTTCTTC
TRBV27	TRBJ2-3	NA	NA	CASSLRGWGIGDTQYF	TGTGCCAGCAGTTTAAGGGGATGGGGAATTGGAGATACGCAGTATTTT
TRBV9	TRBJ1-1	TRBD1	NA	CASSVEGGGSTEAFF	TGTGCCAGCAGCGTAGAGGGAGGGGGCAGTACTGAAGCTTTCTTT
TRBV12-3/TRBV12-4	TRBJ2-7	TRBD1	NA	CASTRTGGNEQYF	TGTGCCAGCACCCGGACAGGGGGTAACGAGCAGTACTTC
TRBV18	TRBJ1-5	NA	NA	CASSPPNERVVNQPQHF	TGTGCCAGCTCACCACCAAATGAGAGGGTCGTCAATCAGCCCCAGCATTTT
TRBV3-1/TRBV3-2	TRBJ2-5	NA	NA	CASSKGNRVSETQYF	TGTGCCAGCAGCAAAGGGAACAGGGTTTCAGAGACCCAGTACTTC
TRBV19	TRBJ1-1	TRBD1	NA	CASSTWTGTTEAFF	TGTGCCAGTAGTACCTGGACAGGGACCACTGAAGCTTTCTTT
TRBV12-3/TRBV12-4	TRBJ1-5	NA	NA	CASSLVGYQPQHF	TGTGCCAGCAGTTTAGTGGGGTACCAGCCCCAGCATTTT